A selection of T cell receptor beta chains follows, all from one sample in a study of Graves' ophthalmopathy and Graves' hyperthyroidism. TCRdb redid the calling of the multiplex PCR reads with MiXCR, one entry per CDR3 protein. The sample records 620,000 or so distinct CDR3 sequences, about 24% being singletons. The sample was peripheral blood. The receptors stem from a woman aged 18-29 years with stable Graves' hyperthyroidism. Some clones in this sample may be carry-over from other donors' samples. CDR3s include the opening cysteine and the closing phenylalanine or tryptophan. The D gene is left open where the match is weak. Not every row has a clone size; where given, it reads once, few, many or a size class.

v_call	clone_size	j_call	d_call	cdr3_nt	cdr3_aa
TRBV7-9	many	TRBJ1-2	.	TGTGCCAGCAGCTTAGAGTTGGCAGCTTTCTATGGCTACACCTTC	CASSLELAAFYGYTF
TRBV12-3/TRBV12-4	many	TRBJ2-5	.	TGTGCCAGCAGTTTACCCCGGGGCGAGACCCAGTACTTC	CASSLPRGETQYF
TRBV6-2/TRBV6-3	many	TRBJ2-7	TRBD2	TGTGCCAGCACCCCCCCCGGTAGCGGGGCTCCCTACGAGCAGTACTTC	CASTPPGSGAPYEQYF
TRBV27	few	TRBJ2-5	TRBD2	TGTGCCAGCAGTCCCTTGGGACTAGCGGGAAAAGAGACCCAGTACTTC	CASSPLGLAGKETQYF
TRBV3-1	few	TRBJ1-5	TRBD1	TGTGCCAGCAGCCAAGATTGGACAGGGCAGGGAAATCAGCCCCAGCATTTT	CASSQDWTGQGNQPQHF
TRBV11-2	.	TRBJ1-2	.	TGTGCCAGCAGCTTCCAACAGGGTTCGGGAGGCTACACCTTC	CASSFQQGSGGYTF
TRBV2	.	TRBJ1-2	TRBD1	TGTGCCAGCAGTGGCAGGGGGTATAACTATGGCTACACCTTC	CASSGRGYNYGYTF
TRBV19	many	TRBJ2-7	.	TGTGCCAGTACCCCTGGACAGTCAAGCTCCTACGAGCAGTACTTC	CASTPGQSSSYEQYF
TRBV7-9	few	TRBJ2-7	TRBD1	TGTGCCAGCAGCTTTCGGACAGGGTTATCCGAGCAGTACTTC	CASSFRTGLSEQYF
TRBV12-3/TRBV12-4	many	TRBJ1-3	.	TGTGCCAGCAGCGCCTCGAGGACGGGGGCTGGAAACACCATATATTTT	CASSASRTGAGNTIYF
TRBV18	.	TRBJ1-5	.	TGTGCCAGCTCACCATTCGGGGCCTATAGCAATCAGCCCCAGCATTTT	CASSPFGAYSNQPQHF
TRBV9	few	TRBJ2-5	.	TGTGCCAGCAGCGTGAGGGGGGCCGGGACCCAGTACTTC	CASSVRGAGTQYF
TRBV27	many	TRBJ2-2	.	TGTGCCAGCTCCGGACTAGGGGGAACCGGGGAGCTGTTTTTT	CASSGLGGTGELFF
TRBV13	many	TRBJ1-1	.	TGTGCCAGCAGCTTCTTAACGGGAAAGAACACTGAAGCTTTCTTT	CASSFLTGKNTEAFF
TRBV10-3	many	TRBJ2-7	TRBD1	TGTGCCATCAGTGCCCCCACAGGGGGTTCCTACGAGCAGTACTTC	CAISAPTGGSYEQYF
TRBV6-1	.	TRBJ1-1	TRBD1	TGTGCCAGCAGCAGACAGGGTCTTGAAGCTTTCTTT	CASSRQGLEAFF
TRBV12-5	many	TRBJ2-7	TRBD2	TGTGCTAGTGGTCCGGGCGGGAGATCCTACGAGCAGTACTTC	CASGPGGRSYEQYF
TRBV3-1	few	TRBJ1-1	.	TGTGCCAGCAGCCCCCGTCTGGCCGGGAACACTGAAGCTTTCTTT	CASSPRLAGNTEAFF
TRBV25-1	many	TRBJ1-3	.	TGTGCCAGCAGCGGTGTAGGGCAGGTGAAAGGAAACACCATATATTTT	CASSGVGQVKGNTIYF
TRBV6-5	many	TRBJ2-5	.	TGTGCCAGCAGTTACTCGGGGCAGAAACAAGAGACCCAGTACTTC	CASSYSGQKQETQYF
TRBV7-2	many	TRBJ1-5	.	TGTGCCAGCAGCTCAGCGTGGAATCAGCCCCAGCATTTT	CASSSAWNQPQHF
TRBV25-1	many	TRBJ2-7	.	TGTGCCAGCAGTGAATTCCCTGGGCGGCCTACCTACGAGCAGTACTTC	CASSEFPGRPTYEQYF
TRBV24-1	many	TRBJ1-1	TRBD1	TGTGCCACCAGTATGACAGGGGACCTGAACACTGAAGCTTTCTTT	CATSMTGDLNTEAFF
TRBV27	many	TRBJ2-6	.	TGTGCCAGCATCCTATGGTGGAGCTCTGGGGCCAACGTCCTGACTTTC	CASILWWSSGANVLTF
TRBV9	many	TRBJ2-7	TRBD1	TGTGCCAGCAGCGTAGATCCGGGACAGGGGGCCTACGAGCAGTACTTC	CASSVDPGQGAYEQYF
TRBV11-2	.	TRBJ2-7	.	TGTGCCAGCAGCTCAGGGTATAACTACGAGCAGTACTTC	CASSSGYNYEQYF
TRBV2	many	TRBJ2-5	.	TGTGCTGGTGAGGGGATGGGAGAGACCCAGTACTTC	CAGEGMGETQYF
TRBV28	many	TRBJ2-2	.	TGTGCCAGCAGTTTCATAGGAAGCCCCGGGGAGCTGTTTTTT	CASSFIGSPGELFF
TRBV28	many	TRBJ2-5	.	TGTGCCAGCGCCATCCAGGAGACCCAGTACTTC	CASAIQETQYF
TRBV6-1	many	TRBJ2-5	TRBD1	TGTGCCAGCAGTGAATCGCGGTGGACAGGGGGAGAAGAGACCCAGTACTTC	CASSESRWTGGEETQYF
TRBV29-1	few	TRBJ2-5	.	TGCAGCGTTGAAGGTCTTATCCAAGAGACCCAGTACTTC	CSVEGLIQETQYF
TRBV6-2/TRBV6-3	.	TRBJ2-7	.	TGTGCCATCGGGTCTACCTACGAGCAGTACTTC	CAIGSTYEQYF
TRBV3-1	once	TRBJ1-2	.	TGTGCCAGCAGCCAACCAATGGGTCGTGGCTACACCTTC	CASSQPMGRGYTF
TRBV2	.	TRBJ2-2	.	TGTGCCAGCAGCGGTAGCCGGAACACCGGGGAGCTGTTTTTT	CASSGSRNTGELFF
TRBV30	many	TRBJ1-5	.	TGTGCCTGGAGTAAGGGCAATAGCAATCAGCCCCAGCATTTT	CAWSKGNSNQPQHF
TRBV30	.	TRBJ2-7	.	TGTGCCTGGAGTTCGTTGACAGACGAGCAGTACTTC	CAWSSLTDEQYF
TRBV7-3	.	TRBJ2-2	TRBD1	TGTGCCAGCAGCCCCGGGCCAGGGGGGAACACCGGGGAGCTGTTTTTT	CASSPGPGGNTGELFF
TRBV6-1	many	TRBJ1-2	.	TGTGCCAGCAGTGAAGTTGGTGATGGCTACACCTTC	CASSEVGDGYTF
TRBV7-8	.	TRBJ1-1	.	TGTGCCAGCAGCGAATACAGGGAAGCTTTCTTT	CASSEYREAFF
TRBV7-9	many	TRBJ1-1	.	TGTGCCAGCAGCCCGGGGGAATTTGGCACTGAAGCTTTCTTT	CASSPGEFGTEAFF
TRBV27	.	TRBJ2-2	.	TGTGCCAGTTACAGTTCAGCCCCCGCCGGGGAGCTGTTTTTT	CASYSSAPAGELFF
TRBV4-1	few	TRBJ1-3	.	TGCGCCAGCAGCCAAGAGGTGCGCTTCTCTGGAAACACCATATATTTT	CASSQEVRFSGNTIYF
TRBV12-3/TRBV12-4	many	TRBJ1-5	.	TGTGCCAGCAGTTTAGCGGGGGCGGATCAGCCCCAGCATTTT	CASSLAGADQPQHF
TRBV20-1	many	TRBJ2-7	.	TGCAGTGCTGGCGGCGGACCGAACTCCTACGAGCAGTACTTC	CSAGGGPNSYEQYF
TRBV6-1	.	TRBJ1-1	.	TGTGCCAGCAGTGAAAGGGACACGAACACTGAAGCTTTCTTT	CASSERDTNTEAFF
TRBV20-1	many	TRBJ1-1	.	TGCAGTGCTAGTGGCAGGGTGAGAGTGAACACTGAAGCTTTCTTT	CSASGRVRVNTEAFF
TRBV2	many	TRBJ2-2	.	TGTGCCAGCACCGCCCCTTCCCACACCGGGGAGCTGTTTTTT	CASTAPSHTGELFF
TRBV6-5	many	TRBJ1-5	.	TGTGCCAGCAGTTACTCAACAGGAAACAATCAGCCCCAGCATTTT	CASSYSTGNNQPQHF
TRBV14	.	TRBJ1-1	.	TGTGCCAGCAGCCCGAGACAGAGTCTGAACACTGAAGCTTTCTTT	CASSPRQSLNTEAFF
TRBV20-1	many	TRBJ2-5	.	TGCAGTGCTGCGGGCAGGGGTGGGGAGACCCAGTACTTC	CSAAGRGGETQYF
TRBV12-3/TRBV12-4	many	TRBJ1-2	.	TGTGCCAGCAGGGATGGGGCCTATGGCTACACCTTC	CASRDGAYGYTF
TRBV12-3/TRBV12-4	.	TRBJ2-7	TRBD2	TGTGCCAGCAGCTCGACACCGGGGCGGGAGGACTACGAGCAGTACTTC	CASSSTPGREDYEQYF